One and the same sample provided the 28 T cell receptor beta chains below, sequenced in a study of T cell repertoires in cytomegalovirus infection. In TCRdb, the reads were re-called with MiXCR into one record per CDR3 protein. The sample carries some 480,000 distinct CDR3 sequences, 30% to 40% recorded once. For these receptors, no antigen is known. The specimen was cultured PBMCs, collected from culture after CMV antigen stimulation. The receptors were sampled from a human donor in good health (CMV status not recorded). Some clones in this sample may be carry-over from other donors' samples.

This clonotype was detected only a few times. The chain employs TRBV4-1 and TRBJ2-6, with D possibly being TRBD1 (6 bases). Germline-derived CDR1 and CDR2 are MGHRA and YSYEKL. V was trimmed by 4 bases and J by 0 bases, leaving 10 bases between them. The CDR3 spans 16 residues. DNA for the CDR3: TGCGCCAGCAGCCCTCGACAGGTCTCTGGGGCCAACGTCCTGACTTTC. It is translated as CASSPRQVSGANVLTF.

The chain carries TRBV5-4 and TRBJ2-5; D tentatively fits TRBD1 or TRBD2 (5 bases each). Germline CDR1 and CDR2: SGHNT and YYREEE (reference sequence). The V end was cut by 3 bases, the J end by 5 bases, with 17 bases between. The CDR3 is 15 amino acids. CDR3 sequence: CASSSPGRPLETQYF. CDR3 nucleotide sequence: TGTGCCAGCAGCTCGCCGGGACGCCCTTTGGAGACCCAGTACTTC.

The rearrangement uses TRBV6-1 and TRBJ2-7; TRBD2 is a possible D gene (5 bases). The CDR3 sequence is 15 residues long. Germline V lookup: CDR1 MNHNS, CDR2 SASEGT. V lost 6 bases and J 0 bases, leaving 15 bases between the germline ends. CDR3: CASRRYSGSSYEQYV. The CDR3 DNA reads TGTGCCAGCAGAAGGTACAGCGGTTCCTCCTACGAGCAGTACGTC.

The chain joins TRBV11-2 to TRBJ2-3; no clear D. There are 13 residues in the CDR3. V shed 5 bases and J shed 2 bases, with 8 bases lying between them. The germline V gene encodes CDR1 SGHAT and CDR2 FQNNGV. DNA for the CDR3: TGTGCCAGCAGCAAACATTACACAGATACGCAGTATTTT. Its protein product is CASSKHYTDTQYF.

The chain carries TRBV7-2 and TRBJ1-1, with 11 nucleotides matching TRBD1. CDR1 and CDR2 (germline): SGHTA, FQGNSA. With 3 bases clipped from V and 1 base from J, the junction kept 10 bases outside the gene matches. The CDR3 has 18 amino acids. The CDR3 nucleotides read TGTGCCAGCAGCTTTTTCTTCGGACAGGGGGCAGGGAACACTGAAGCTTTCTTT. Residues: CASSFFFGQGAGNTEAFF.

CDR3 amino acids: CASGSGGTNYGYTF. The CDR3 DNA sequence: TGTGCCAGCGGGTCCGGGGGTACTAACTATGGCTACACCTTC. The V gene is TRBV28, the J gene TRBJ1-2; maybe TRBD1 (5 bases). This CDR3 contains 14 residues. Trimming removed 8 bases at V and 0 bases at J, with 13 bases between. CDR1 and CDR2 from the germline V gene are MDHEN and SYDVKM.

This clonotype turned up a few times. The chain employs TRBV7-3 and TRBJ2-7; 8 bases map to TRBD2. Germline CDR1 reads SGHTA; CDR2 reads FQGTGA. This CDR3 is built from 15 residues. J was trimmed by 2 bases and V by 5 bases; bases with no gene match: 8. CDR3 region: CASSTGLAPAYEQYF. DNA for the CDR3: TGTGCCAGCAGCACCGGACTAGCCCCCGCCTACGAGCAGTACTTC. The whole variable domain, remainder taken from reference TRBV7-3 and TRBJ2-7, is GAGVSQTPSNKVTEKGKYVELRCDPISGHTALYWYRQSLGQGPEFLIYFQGTGAADDSGLPNDRFFAVRPEGSVSTLKIQRTERGDSAVYLCASSTGLAPAYEQYFGPGTRLTVT.

CDR3 nucleotide sequence: TGTGCCAGCAGTCATCGGCCCTTAGGGGCTGAAGCTTTCTTT. It is translated as CASSHRPLGAEAFF. This chain connects TRBV6-1 to TRBJ1-1; a weak D match, TRBD1 (5 bases). Germline CDR1 is MNHNS and CDR2 is SASEGT. The CDR3 has 14 amino acids. Trimming removed 5 bases at V and 6 bases at J, with 16 bases between.

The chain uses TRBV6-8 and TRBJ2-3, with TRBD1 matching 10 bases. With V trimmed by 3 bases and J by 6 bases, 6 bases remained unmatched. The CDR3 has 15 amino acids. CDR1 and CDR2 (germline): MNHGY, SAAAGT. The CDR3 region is CASSYQGQGLDTQYF. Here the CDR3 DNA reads TGTGCCAGCAGTTATCAGGGACAGGGGTTGGATACGCAGTATTTT.

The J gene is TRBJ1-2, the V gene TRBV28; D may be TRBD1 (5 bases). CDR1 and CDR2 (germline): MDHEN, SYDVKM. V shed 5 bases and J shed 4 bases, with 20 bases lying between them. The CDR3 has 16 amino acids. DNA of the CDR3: TGTGCCAGCAGTCCCGGGGGAGGGCCGAGGGGCTATGGCTACACCTTC. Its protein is CASSPGGGPRGYGYTF.

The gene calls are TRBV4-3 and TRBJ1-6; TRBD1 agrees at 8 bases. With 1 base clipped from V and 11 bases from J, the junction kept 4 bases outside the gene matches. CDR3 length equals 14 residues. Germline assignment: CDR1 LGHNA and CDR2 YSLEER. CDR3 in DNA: TGCGCCAGCAGCCAAGGACAGGGGTCGGCACCCCTCCACTTT. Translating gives CASSQGQGSAPLHF.

For the CDR3, the DNA is TGTGCCAGCAGCCCCTTCCCGGCCCAAGAGACCCAGTACTTC. This encodes CASSPFPAQETQYF. The chain carries TRBV5-5 and TRBJ2-5, with D uncertain. Trimming took 4 bases from V and 1 from J, leaving 11 bases between them. CDR1 SGHKS and CDR2 YYEKEE come from the germline V gene (reference sequence). The CDR3 loop spans 14 amino acids.

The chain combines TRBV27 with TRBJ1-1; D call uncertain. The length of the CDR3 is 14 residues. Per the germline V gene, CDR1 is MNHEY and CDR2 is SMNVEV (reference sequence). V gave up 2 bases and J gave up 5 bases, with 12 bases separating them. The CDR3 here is CASSLGLGLTEAFF. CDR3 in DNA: TGTGCCAGCAGTTTAGGACTCGGGTTAACTGAAGCTTTCTTT.

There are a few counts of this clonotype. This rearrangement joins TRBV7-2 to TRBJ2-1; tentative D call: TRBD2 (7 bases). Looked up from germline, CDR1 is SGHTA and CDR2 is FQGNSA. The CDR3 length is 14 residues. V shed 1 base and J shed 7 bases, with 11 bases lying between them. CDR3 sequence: CASSLGGRGNEQFF. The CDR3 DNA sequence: TGTGCCAGCAGCTTAGGTGGGAGGGGGAATGAGCAGTTCTTC.

The CDR3 here is CASSPHTGVNTGELFF. DNA of the CDR3: TGTGCCAGCAGTCCGCATACAGGGGTAAACACCGGGGAGCTGTTTTTT. The J gene is TRBJ2-2, the V gene TRBV28, with 7 bases identical to TRBD1. Germline CDR1 is MDHEN and CDR2 is SYDVKM. The trim removed 5 bases at V and 2 bases at J, leaving 8 bases unmatched. This CDR3 spans 16 amino acids.

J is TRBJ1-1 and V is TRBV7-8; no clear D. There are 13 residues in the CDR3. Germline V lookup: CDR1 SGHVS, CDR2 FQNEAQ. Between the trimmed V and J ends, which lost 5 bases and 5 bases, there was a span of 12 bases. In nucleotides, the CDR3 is TGTGCCAGCAGCCCCCGGCGCAGTACTGAAGCTTTCTTT. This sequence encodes CASSPRRSTEAFF.

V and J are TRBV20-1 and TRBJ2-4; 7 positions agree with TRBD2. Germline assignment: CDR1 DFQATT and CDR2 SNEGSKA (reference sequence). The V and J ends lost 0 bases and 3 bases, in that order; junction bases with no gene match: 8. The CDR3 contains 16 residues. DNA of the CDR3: TGCAGTGCTAGAGAACTGACTAGCTCAGGCAAAAACATTCAGTACTTC. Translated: CSARELTSSGKNIQYF.

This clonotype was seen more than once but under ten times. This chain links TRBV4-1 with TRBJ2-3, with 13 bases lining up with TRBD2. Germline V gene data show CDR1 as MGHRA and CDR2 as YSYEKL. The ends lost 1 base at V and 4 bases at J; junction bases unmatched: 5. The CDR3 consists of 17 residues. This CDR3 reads CASSQGTSGRMADTQYF. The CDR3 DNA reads TGCGCCAGCAGCCAAGGGACTAGCGGGAGAATGGCAGATACGCAGTATTTT.

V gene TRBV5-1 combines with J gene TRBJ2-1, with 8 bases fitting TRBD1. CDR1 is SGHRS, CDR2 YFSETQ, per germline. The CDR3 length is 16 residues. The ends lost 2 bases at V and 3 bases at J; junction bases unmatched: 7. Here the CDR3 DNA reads TGCGCCAGCAGCTTACAGACAGGGGCAATCTACAATGAGCAGTTCTTC. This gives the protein CASSLQTGAIYNEQFF.

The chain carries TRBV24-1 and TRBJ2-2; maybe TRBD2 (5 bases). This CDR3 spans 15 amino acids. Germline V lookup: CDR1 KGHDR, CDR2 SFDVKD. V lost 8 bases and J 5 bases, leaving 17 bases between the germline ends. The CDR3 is CATTADGDGTGELFF. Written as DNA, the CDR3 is TGTGCCACCACCGCGGACGGGGATGGGACCGGGGAGCTGTTTTTT.

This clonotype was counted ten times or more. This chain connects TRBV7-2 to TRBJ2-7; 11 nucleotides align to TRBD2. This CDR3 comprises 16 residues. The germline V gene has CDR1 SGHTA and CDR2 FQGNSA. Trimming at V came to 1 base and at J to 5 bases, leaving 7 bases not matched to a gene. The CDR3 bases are TGTGCCAGCAGCTTAGACGGATCTAGCGGGAGGCACGAGCAGTACTTC. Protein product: CASSLDGSSGRHEQYF.

The CDR3 spells CASSYEPTQGSHYNEQFF. DNA for the CDR3: TGTGCCAGCAGCTACGAACCTACACAGGGGTCCCACTACAATGAGCAGTTCTTC. This rearrangement joins TRBV7-1 to TRBJ2-1, with 7 bases fitting TRBD1. TRBV7-1 is an open reading frame, and its role is uncertain. The CDR3 covers 18 residues. After removal of 4 bases from V and 3 bases from J, the junction contained 15 bases not matched to a gene.

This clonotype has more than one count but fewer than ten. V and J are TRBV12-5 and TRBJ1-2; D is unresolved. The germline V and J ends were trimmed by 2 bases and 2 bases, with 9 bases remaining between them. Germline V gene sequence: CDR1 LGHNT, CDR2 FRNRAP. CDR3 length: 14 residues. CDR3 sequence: CASGLYVQNYGYTF. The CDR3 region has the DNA TGTGCTAGTGGTTTGTACGTACAGAACTATGGCTACACCTTC.

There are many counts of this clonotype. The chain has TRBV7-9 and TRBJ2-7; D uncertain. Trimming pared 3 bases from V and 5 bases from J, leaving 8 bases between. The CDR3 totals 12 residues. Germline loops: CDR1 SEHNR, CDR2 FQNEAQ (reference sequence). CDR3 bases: TGTGCCAGCAGCTTGCAGTCTCACGAGCAGTACGTC. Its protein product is CASSLQSHEQYV.

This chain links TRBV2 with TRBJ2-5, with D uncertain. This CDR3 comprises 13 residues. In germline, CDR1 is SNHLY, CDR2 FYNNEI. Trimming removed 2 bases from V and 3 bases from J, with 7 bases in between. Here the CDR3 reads CASSELAKETQYF. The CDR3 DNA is TGTGCCAGCAGTGAATTGGCTAAAGAGACCCAGTACTTC.

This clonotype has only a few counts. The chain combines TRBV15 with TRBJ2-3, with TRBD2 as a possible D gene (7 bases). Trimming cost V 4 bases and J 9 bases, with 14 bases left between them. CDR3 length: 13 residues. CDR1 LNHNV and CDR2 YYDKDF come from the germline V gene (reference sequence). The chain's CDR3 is CATSMGGQITQYF. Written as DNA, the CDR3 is TGTGCCACCAGCATGGGGGGGCAAATAACGCAGTATTTT.

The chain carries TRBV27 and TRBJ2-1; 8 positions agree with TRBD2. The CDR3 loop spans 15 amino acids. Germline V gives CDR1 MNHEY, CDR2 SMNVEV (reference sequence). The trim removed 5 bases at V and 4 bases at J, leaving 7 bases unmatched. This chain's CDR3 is CASSPSGSVYNEQFF. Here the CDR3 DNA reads TGTGCCAGCAGTCCAAGCGGGAGTGTGTACAATGAGCAGTTCTTC.

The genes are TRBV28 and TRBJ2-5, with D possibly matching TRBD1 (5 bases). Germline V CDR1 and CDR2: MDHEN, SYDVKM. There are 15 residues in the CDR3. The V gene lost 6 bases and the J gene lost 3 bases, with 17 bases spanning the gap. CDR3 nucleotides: TGTGCCAGCAGCCACCAACAGGTTGGGGAAGAGACCCAGTACTTC. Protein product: CASSHQQVGEETQYF.